The rows below give T cell receptor beta chains drawn from one sample of a study of blood T cell repertoires in COVID-19. The table came from immunoSEQ multiplex PCR; TCRdb's copy has only in-frame clones and leaves some out. The sample lists 70,000 or so clones; around 80% were seen once. What was sequenced was peripheral blood. These receptors originate from a woman of 80 years or more with acute or convalescent COVID-19. The CDR3 runs from the conserved cysteine through the conserved F or W. The D gene is left open where the match is weak. Only some rows state a clone size, as once, few, many or a class for expanded clones.

clone size	V gene	D gene	J gene	CDR3 length	CDR3 DNA	CDR3 protein
-	TRBV30	-	TRBJ2-3	14	TGTGCCTGGAGTGGAGGGTCCCCTTTAGATACGCAGTATTTT	CAWSGGSPLDTQYF
-	TRBV7-3	TRBD2	TRBJ2-1	16	TGTGCCAGCAGCCGTAGCGGGGGGGATCTCTACAATGAGCAGTTCTTC	CASSRSGGDLYNEQFF
-	TRBV7-6	-	TRBJ2-1	15	TGTGCCAGCAGCTACCCTAGCGCAGCCTACAATGAGCAGTTCTTC	CASSYPSAAYNEQFF
-	TRBV5-4	TRBD2	TRBJ2-2	17	TGTGCCAGCAGCTTGCCTAGCGGGGGGAGGAGCACCGGGGAGCTGTTTTTT	CASSLPSGGRSTGELFF
-	TRBV25-1	-	TRBJ1-5	13	TGTGCCAGCAGTGAAGGGAGAAATCAGCCCCAGCATTTT	CASSEGRNQPQHF
-	TRBV5-1	TRBD1	TRBJ1-6	17	TGCGCCAGCAGCTTGGAGGGGACAGGGTACTTTAATTCACCCCTCCACTTT	CASSLEGTGYFNSPLHF
-	TRBV5-8	TRBD1	TRBJ1-1	15	TGTGCCAGCAGCCACAGGGGGGAGGAGAACACTGAAGCTTTCTTT	CASSHRGEENTEAFF
-	TRBV11-2	-	TRBJ2-5	16	TGTGCCAGCAGCTTAGATCTTGGTTCTAGCTGGGAGACCCAGTACTTC	CASSLDLGSSWETQYF
once	TRBV14	-	TRBJ2-5	13	TGTGCCAGCAGTACCTCTAGAACAGAGACCCAGTACTTC	CASSTSRTETQYF
-	TRBV7-9	-	TRBJ1-1	11	TGTGCCAGCAGCCCAGGCGTGAAAGCTTTCTTT	CASSPGVKAFF
once	TRBV5-1	TRBD1	TRBJ1-1	14	TGCGCCAGCAGCTATGGGACAGGGGGCACTGAAGCTTTCTTT	CASSYGTGGTEAFF
-	TRBV27	TRBD1	TRBJ2-7	13	TGTGCCAGCAGCGGGACAGCTCCCTACGAGCAGTACTTC	CASSGTAPYEQYF
few	TRBV7-9	-	TRBJ2-7	14	TGTGCCAGCAGCTTAGCGGGGGCCGGGAACGAGCAGTACTTC	CASSLAGAGNEQYF
-	TRBV5-1	TRBD2	TRBJ2-3	16	TGCGCCAGCAGCATCGGACTAGCTGTTCGGTCAGATACGCAGTATTTT	CASSIGLAVRSDTQYF
-	TRBV25-1	-	TRBJ1-6	15	TGTGCCAGCAGTGAATCGGCCGGGGGTGGCTCACCCCTCCACTTT	CASSESAGGGSPLHF
once	TRBV5-5	-	TRBJ2-7	16	TGTGCCAGCAGCTCCCGAGGGAGCTTCATCGGCGACGAGCAGTACTTC	CASSSRGSFIGDEQYF
few	TRBV11-2	TRBD1	TRBJ1-1	13	TGTGCCAGCAGCCCGGACAGGGATACTGAAGCTTTCTTT	CASSPDRDTEAFF
-	TRBV12-2	-	TRBJ2-2	14	TGTGCAAGTCGCCCACGCAGGGGGACCGGGGAGCTGTTTTTT	CASRPRRGTGELFF
-	TRBV3-1/TRBV3-2	-	TRBJ2-3	16	TGTGCCAGCAGCCAAGAGGCGGGGAGGAACACAGATACGCAGTATTTT	CASSQEAGRNTDTQYF
-	TRBV7-9	TRBD1	TRBJ1-2	14	TGTGCCAGCAGGGGACAGGGAGGCGACTATGGCTACACCTTC	CASRGQGGDYGYTF
-	TRBV12-3/TRBV12-4	TRBD1	TRBJ1-3	13	TGTGCCAGCAGTCTCAACAGGGGAGACACCATATATTTT	CASSLNRGDTIYF
-	TRBV2	-	TRBJ2-7	15	TGTGCCAGCATCCACGGGACACGGAGCTCCTACGAGCAGTACTTC	CASIHGTRSSYEQYF
-	TRBV3-1/TRBV3-2	-	TRBJ1-2	17	TGTGCCAGCAGCCTGTCCCAGCGGACCTCAAAAAACTATGGCTACACCTTC	CASSLSQRTSKNYGYTF
-	TRBV5-6	-	TRBJ2-7	15	TGTGCCAGCAGCCCCGGGGGGCGGCTTAACTACGAGCAGTACTTC	CASSPGGRLNYEQYF